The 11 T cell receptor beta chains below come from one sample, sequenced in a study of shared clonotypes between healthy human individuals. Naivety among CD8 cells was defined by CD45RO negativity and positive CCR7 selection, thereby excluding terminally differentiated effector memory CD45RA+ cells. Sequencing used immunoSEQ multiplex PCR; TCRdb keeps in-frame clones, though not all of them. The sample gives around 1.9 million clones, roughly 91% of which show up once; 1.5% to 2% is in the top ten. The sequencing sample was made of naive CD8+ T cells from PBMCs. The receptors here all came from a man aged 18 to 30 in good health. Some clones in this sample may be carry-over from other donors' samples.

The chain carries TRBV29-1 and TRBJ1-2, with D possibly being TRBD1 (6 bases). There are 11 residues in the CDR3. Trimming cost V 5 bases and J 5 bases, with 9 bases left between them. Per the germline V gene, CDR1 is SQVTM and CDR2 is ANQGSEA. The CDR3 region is CSVWTEYGYTF. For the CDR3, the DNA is TGCAGCGTTTGGACAGAGTATGGCTACACCTTC.

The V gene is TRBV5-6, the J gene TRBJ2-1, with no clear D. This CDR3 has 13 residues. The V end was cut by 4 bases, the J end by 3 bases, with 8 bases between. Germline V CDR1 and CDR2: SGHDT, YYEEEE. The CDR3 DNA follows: TGTGCCAGCAGCGATCAGGTCTACAATGAGCAGTTCTTC. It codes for CASSDQVYNEQFF.

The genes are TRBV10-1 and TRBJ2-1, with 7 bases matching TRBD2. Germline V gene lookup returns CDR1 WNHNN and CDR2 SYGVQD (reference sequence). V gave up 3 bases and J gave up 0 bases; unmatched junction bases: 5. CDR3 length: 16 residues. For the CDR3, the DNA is TGCGCCAGCAGTGACCAACTAGCGCCCTCCTACAATGAGCAGTTCTTC. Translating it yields CASSDQLAPSYNEQFF.

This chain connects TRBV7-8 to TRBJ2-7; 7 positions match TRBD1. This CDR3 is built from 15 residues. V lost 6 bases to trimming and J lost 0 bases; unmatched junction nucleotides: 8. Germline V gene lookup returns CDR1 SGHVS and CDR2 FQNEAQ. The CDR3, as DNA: TGTGCCAGCAGTCTAGGGGCAGGGGGCTCCTACGAGCAGTACTTC. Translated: CASSLGAGGSYEQYF.

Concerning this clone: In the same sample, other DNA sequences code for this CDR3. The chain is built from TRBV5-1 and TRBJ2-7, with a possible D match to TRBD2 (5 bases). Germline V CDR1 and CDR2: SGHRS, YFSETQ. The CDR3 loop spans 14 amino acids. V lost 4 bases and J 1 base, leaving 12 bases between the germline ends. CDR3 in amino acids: CASSAGQGSYEQYF. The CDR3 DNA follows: TGCGCCAGCAGCGCGGGCCAAGGGTCCTACGAGCAGTACTTC.

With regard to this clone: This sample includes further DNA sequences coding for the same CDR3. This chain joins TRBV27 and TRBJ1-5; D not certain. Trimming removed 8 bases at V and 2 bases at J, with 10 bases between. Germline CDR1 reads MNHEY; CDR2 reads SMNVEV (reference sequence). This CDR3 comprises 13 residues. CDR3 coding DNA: TGTGCCAGCTCGACGGGCGGCAATCAGCCCCAGCATTTT. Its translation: CASSTGGNQPQHF.

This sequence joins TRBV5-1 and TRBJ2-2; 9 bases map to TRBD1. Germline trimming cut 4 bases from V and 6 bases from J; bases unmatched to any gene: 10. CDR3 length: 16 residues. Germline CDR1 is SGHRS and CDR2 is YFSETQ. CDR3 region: CASSPGGQGRSGELFF. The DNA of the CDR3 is TGCGCCAGCAGCCCCGGGGGACAGGGAAGATCCGGGGAGCTGTTTTTT.

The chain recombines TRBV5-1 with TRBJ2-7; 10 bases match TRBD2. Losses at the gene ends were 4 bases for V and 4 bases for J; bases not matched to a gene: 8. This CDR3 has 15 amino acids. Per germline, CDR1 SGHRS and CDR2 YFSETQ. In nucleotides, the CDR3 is TGCGCCAGCAGCCCGCTAGCGGGAGCTGTATACGAGCAGTACTTC. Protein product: CASSPLAGAVYEQYF.

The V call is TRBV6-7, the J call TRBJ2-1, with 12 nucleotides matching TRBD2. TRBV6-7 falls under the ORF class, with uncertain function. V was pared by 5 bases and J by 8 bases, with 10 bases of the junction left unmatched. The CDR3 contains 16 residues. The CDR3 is CASSPLLAGGNDEQFF. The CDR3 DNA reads TGTGCCAGCAGTCCCCTCCTAGCGGGAGGGAACGATGAGCAGTTCTTC.

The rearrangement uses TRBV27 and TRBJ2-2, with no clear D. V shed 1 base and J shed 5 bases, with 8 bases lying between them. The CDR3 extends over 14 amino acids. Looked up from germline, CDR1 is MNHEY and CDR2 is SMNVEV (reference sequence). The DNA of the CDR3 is TGTGCCAGCAGTTTATTAGGGTATACCGGGGAGCTGTTTTTT. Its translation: CASSLLGYTGELFF.

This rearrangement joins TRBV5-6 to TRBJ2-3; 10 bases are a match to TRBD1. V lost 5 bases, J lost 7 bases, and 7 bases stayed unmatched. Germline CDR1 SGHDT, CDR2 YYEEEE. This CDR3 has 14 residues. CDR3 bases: TGTGCCAGCAGTTCCGGGACAGGGGTCCATACGCAGTATTTT. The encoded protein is CASSSGTGVHTQYF.